The 16 T cell receptor beta chains below all came from one sample that was sequenced in a study of technical replicates of blood from several donors. Assay used: immunoSEQ multiplex PCR; TCRdb lists only in-frame clones, some missing. Of 55,000 to 70,000 clones listed, roughly 89% are singletons. The sequencing sample was made of PBMCs. Receptors were obtained from a human donor in good health. Some clones in this sample may be carry-over from other donors' samples.

The chain recombines TRBV30 with TRBJ1-3; 12 bases align to TRBD1. Unmatched junction bases numbered 9, after V lost 5 bases and J lost 7 bases. Germline V gene sequence: CDR1 GTSNPN, CDR2 SVGIG (reference sequence). The CDR3 contains 15 residues. This CDR3 reads CAWGVPGQGANTIYF. CDR3 bases: TGTGCCTGGGGAGTACCGGGACAGGGGGCTAACACCATATATTTT.

The genes are TRBV7-2 and TRBJ2-7; D is unclear. Germline lookup yields CDR1 SGHTA and CDR2 FQGNSA. Deletions cut 1 base from V and 3 bases from J, with 10 bases between. The CDR3 has 14 residues. The CDR3 loop is CASSLVHGNYEQYF. CDR3 DNA sequence: TGTGCCAGCAGCTTAGTTCACGGTAACTACGAGCAGTACTTC.

This clone came up once. The chain links TRBV7-2 to TRBJ2-1; 11 nucleotides line up with TRBD2. Germline V gene data show CDR1 as SGHTA and CDR2 as FQGNSA. This CDR3 region has 14 residues. V was pared by 5 bases and J by 15 bases, with 12 bases of the junction left unmatched. CDR3 residues: CASSAGTSGPGGFF. The CDR3 nucleotides are TGTGCCAGCAGCGCTGGGACTAGCGGCCCCGGGGGGTTCTTC.

The V and J genes are TRBV10-3 and TRBJ2-7; 7 nucleotides match TRBD2. The CDR3 runs to 13 residues. V gave up 4 bases and J gave up 2 bases; unmatched junction bases: 2. Per germline, CDR1 ENHRY and CDR2 SYGVKD. The CDR3 here is CAISGTSAYEQYF. The CDR3 DNA reads TGTGCCATCAGTGGGACTAGTGCCTACGAGCAGTACTTC.

Notes on this clone: A far more abundant clone sits one base away, making this likely a read error. The gene calls are TRBV5-6 and TRBJ1-1; tentative D call: TRBD1 (6 bases). V lost 0 bases and J 4 bases, leaving 7 bases between the germline ends. Germline CDR1 is SGHDT and CDR2 is YYEEEE. The CDR3 extends over 13 amino acids. This CDR3 is CASSLGGGTEAFF. The CDR3 DNA reads TGTGCCAGCAGCTTGGGAGGGGGCACTGAAGCTTTCTTT.

CDR3 residues: CASSLVQGASYNEQFF. DNA of the CDR3: TGTGCCAGCAGCTTAGTGCAGGGGGCCTCCTACAATGAGCAGTTCTTC. J is TRBJ2-1 and V is TRBV7-9; 8 nucleotides line up with TRBD1. CDR3 length: 16 residues. V trimming: 1 base; J trimming: 0 bases; junction bases outside the gene matches: 2. The V gene's germline CDR1 is SEHNR and CDR2 FQNEAQ (reference sequence).

This clone has a single count. The V and J genes are TRBV6-5 and TRBJ1-2; 8 bases align to TRBD1. Germline V lookup: CDR1 MNHEY, CDR2 SVGAGI. V was clipped by 6 bases and J by 2 bases; unmatched bases: 2. This CDR3 has 13 residues. CDR3 amino acids: CASSRQGNYGYTF. In nucleotides, the CDR3 is TGTGCCAGCAGCCGACAGGGGAACTATGGCTACACCTTC.

CDR3 loop: CASSSGGLPRGYTF. Here the CDR3 DNA reads TGTGCCAGCAGCTCCGGGGGGCTCCCGAGGGGCTACACCTTC. The rearrangement joins TRBV5-5 to TRBJ1-2; the D gene is possibly TRBD1 (6 bases). Deletions cut 3 bases from V and 8 bases from J, with 17 bases between. Germline V gives CDR1 SGHKS, CDR2 YYEKEE (reference sequence). The CDR3 length is 14 residues.

This rearrangement joins TRBV30 to TRBJ1-2, with 9 bases matching TRBD1. Germline lookup yields CDR1 GTSNPN and CDR2 SVGIG (reference sequence). The CDR3 loop spans 16 amino acids. J gave up 7 bases and V 3 bases, and 15 bases lay outside the gene matches. The CDR3 nucleotides are TGTGCCTGGAGACCGGGACAGGGTGGGGAAGTTGGTGGCTACACCTTC. Residues: CAWRPGQGGEVGGYTF. Combining the CDR3 with reference TRBV30 and TRBJ1-2 gives the whole variable domain SQTIHQWPATLVQPVGSPLSLECTVEGTSNPNLYWYRQAAGRGLQLLFYSVGIGQISSEVPQNLSASRPQDRQFILSSKKLLLSDSGFYLCAWRPGQGGEVGGYTFGSGTRLTVV.

CDR3 nucleotides: TGTGCCAGCAGCTCGTCCGGGATGGGCTATGGCTACACCTTC. It is translated as CASSSSGMGYGYTF. V gene TRBV7-9 combines with J gene TRBJ1-2; D unclear. V was clipped by 4 bases and J by 4 bases, with 13 bases between them. Germline V lookup: CDR1 SEHNR, CDR2 FQNEAQ (reference sequence). The CDR3 runs to 14 residues.

The rearrangement uses TRBV29-1 and TRBJ2-3; 8 positions match TRBD1. CDR3 size: 13 residues. From germline, CDR1 is SQVTM and CDR2 ANQGSEA. J gave up 2 bases and V 6 bases, and 4 bases lay outside the gene matches. Here the CDR3 reads CSVWTGNTDTQYF. CDR3 DNA: TGCAGCGTCTGGACAGGGAACACAGATACGCAGTATTTT.

This sequence joins TRBV19 and TRBJ1-6; 7 bases map to TRBD1. From germline, CDR1 is LNHDA and CDR2 SQIVND (reference sequence). Trimming at V came to 5 bases and at J to 11 bases, leaving 15 bases not matched to a gene. This CDR3 is 16 amino acids long. The CDR3 protein is CASSGTGDRGRPPLHF. In DNA, the CDR3 is TGTGCCAGTAGTGGTACAGGGGATAGGGGAAGGCCACCCCTCCACTTT. Looking up the rest from reference TRBV19 and TRBJ1-6 gives the full variable domain: DGGITQSPKYLFRKEGQNVTLSCEQNLNHDAMYWYRQDPGQGLRLIYYSQIVNDFQKGDIAEGYSVSREKKESFPLTVTSAQKNPTAFYLCASSGTGDRGRPPLHFGNGTRLTVT.

The gene calls are TRBV5-1 and TRBJ2-3; TRBD2 matches at 10 bases. Per germline, CDR1 SGHRS and CDR2 YFSETQ. This CDR3 has 14 amino acids. The J segment lost 4 bases and the V segment lost 7 bases, leaving 6 bases of the junction unmatched. The CDR3 DNA reads TGCGCCAGCGGAAGCGGGGGGGCCGCAGATACGCAGTATTTT. Protein sequence: CASGSGGAADTQYF.

Points on this clone: A read error may produce the germline difference seen at one junction end. The V call is TRBV28, the J call TRBJ2-5; TRBD2 agrees at 10 bases. Germline-derived CDR1 and CDR2 are MDHEN and SYDVKM. The CDR3 runs to 15 residues. As DNA, the CDR3 is TGTGCCAGCAATTTACTAGCGGGGAGGCAAGAGACCCAGTACTTC. Protein product: CASNLLAGRQETQYF.

The chain combines TRBV4-3 with TRBJ1-3, with a tentative D call TRBD1 (5 bases). Germline V gives CDR1 LGHNA, CDR2 YSLEER. V lost 0 bases, J lost 3 bases, and 15 bases lay in between. This CDR3 comprises 17 residues. The CDR3 bases are TGCGCCAGCAGCCAAGATCTCAGGGCGTCATATGGAAACACCATATATTTT. Protein: CASSQDLRASYGNTIYF.

The chain combines TRBV25-1 with TRBJ1-1; 7 nucleotides agree with TRBD1. This CDR3 spans 14 amino acids. Germline trimming cut 7 bases from V and 4 bases from J; bases unmatched to any gene: 9. The V gene's germline CDR1 is MGHDK and CDR2 SYGVNS. For the CDR3, the DNA is TGTGCCAGCACCAAGGAGGGGGCGCGCACTGAAGCTTTCTTT. Translated: CASTKEGARTEAFF. Variable domain in full (rest from reference TRBV25-1 and TRBJ1-1): EADIYQTPRYLVIGTGKKITLECSQTMGHDKMYWYQQDPGMELHLIHYSYGVNSTEKGDLSSESTVSRIRTEHFPLTLESARPSHTSQYLCASTKEGARTEAFFGQGTRLTVV.